This TCR beta chain was obtained from a study of blood T cell repertoires in COVID-19. This table comes from immunoSEQ multiplex PCR, and its TCRdb copy is limited to in-frame clones, with some not included. Of 300,000 or so clones in the sample, more than 75% are singletons; the top ten hold 8% to 13%. Assignments of participants to cohorts depended upon their own reported clinical history. Cohort 3 donors were reported recovered after two negative PCRs, clearance, or symptom resolution. Germline CDR1 LNHDA, CDR2 SQIVND (reference sequence). The CDR3 spans 15 residues. V was shortened by 1 base and J by 4 bases, with 13 bases between the two germline ends. The table lists this clone with many counts.

The receptor was derived from a young woman who had recovered from COVID-19. The chain has TRBV19 and TRBJ1-1, with a tentative D call TRBD1 (5 bases). Sequencing was done on a sample of PBMCs or T cells enriched from blood (not recorded which). CDR3 region: CASSIGAGRPTEAFF. Here the CDR3 DNA reads TGTGCCAGTAGTATAGGGGCGGGGCGGCCCACTGAAGCTTTCTTT.